This entry lists 7 T cell receptor beta chains sequenced from one sample in a study of CD8+CD57+ T cells in acquired aplastic anemia (dated by TCRdb to 2016 to 2019). Flow cytometry had shown CD8+CD57+ cell expansion in the patients selected for sequencing. Sequencing took place on an Illumina HiSeq 2000. Genomic DNA was used as template for profiling of TCR beta VDJ combinations and CDR3 sequences. Clones were called with MiXCR by TCRdb after fastp trimmed the public reads at Q25, and only in-frame beta chains were retained. Merged by CDR3 protein, the rows form single entries marked with the most common genes and DNA. The sample table records 160,000 or so distinct CDR3 sequences; about 64% of these occur just once. Of the sample, about 50% falls within the top ten clones. Specimen: sorted CD4+, CD8+, or CD8+CD57+ T cells (not recorded which) from PBMCs. These receptors all stem from a human donor with aplastic anemia.

The chain employs TRBV2 and TRBJ2-1; perhaps D is TRBD1 or TRBD2 (5 bases each). The germline gives CDR1 SNHLY, CDR2 FYNNEI. V lost 4 bases to trimming and J lost 8 bases, with 12 bases between them. The CDR3 is made up of 13 amino acids. This chain's CDR3 is CASSGELGDEQFF. CDR3 coding DNA: TGTGCCAGCAGTGGGGAGCTGGGGGATGAGCAGTTCTTC. The full variable domain, with the rest looked up from reference TRBV2 and TRBJ2-1, is EPEVTQTPSHQVTQMGQEVILRCVPISNHLYFYWYRQILGQKVEFLVSFYNNEISEKSEIFDDQFSVERPDGSNFTLKIRSTKLEDSAMYFCASSGELGDEQFFGPGTRLTVL.

The chain links TRBV24-1 to TRBJ2-3; D remains unclear. With 1 base removed from V and 4 bases from J, the gap between germline ends came to 2 bases. Germline V CDR1 and CDR2: KGHDR, SFDVKD. CDR3 length: 12 amino acids. The CDR3 protein is CATSDFADTQYF. The DNA of the CDR3 is TGTGCCACCAGTGATTTTGCAGATACGCAGTATTTT.

This clonotype appeared a few times. This chain connects TRBV7-9 to TRBJ2-1; 9 bases agree with TRBD2. The trim removed 2 bases at V and 2 bases at J, leaving 1 base unmatched. Germline V lookup: CDR1 SEHNR, CDR2 FQNEAQ (reference sequence). The CDR3 extends over 15 amino acids. This CDR3 reads CASSLPSGTYNEQFF. The DNA of the CDR3 is TGTGCCAGCAGCTTACCTAGCGGGACCTACAATGAGCAGTTCTTC.

The table lists this clonotype with a count of one. The chain is built from TRBV7-8 and TRBJ2-7; the match to TRBD2 covers 16 bases. Germline-derived CDR1 and CDR2 are SGHVS and FQNEAQ. The CDR3 contains 19 residues. The J segment lost 6 bases and the V segment lost 0 bases, leaving 11 bases of the junction unmatched. The CDR3 DNA sequence: TGTGCCAGCAGCTTAGCCCCGGGACTAGCGGGGGGGCTTTCCACCGAGCAGTACTTC. Protein: CASSLAPGLAGGLSTEQYF.

The V gene is TRBV7-3, the J gene TRBJ2-2; no definite D call. Germline-derived CDR1 and CDR2 are SGHTA and FQGTGA. V was shortened by 5 bases and J by 8 bases, with 12 bases between the two germline ends. The CDR3 has 13 residues. This CDR3 reads CASSLRQAGELFF. The DNA for the CDR3 is TGTGCCAGCAGCCTACGGCAGGCTGGGGAGCTGTTTTTT. Full variable domain (remainder filled in from reference TRBV7-3 and TRBJ2-2): GAGVSQTPSNKVTEKGKYVELRCDPISGHTALYWYRQSLGQGPEFLIYFQGTGAADDSGLPNDRFFAVRPEGSVSTLKIQRTERGDSAVYLCASSLRQAGELFFGEGSRLTVL.

The chain carries TRBV2 and TRBJ2-5, with D unclear. Between the trimmed V and J ends, which lost 2 bases and 5 bases, there was a span of 3 bases. Per germline, CDR1 SNHLY and CDR2 FYNNEI. This CDR3 contains 11 residues. In DNA form, the CDR3 reads TGTGCCAGCAGTGAATTCGAGACCCAGTACTTC. This encodes CASSEFETQYF. Complete variable domain (other parts from reference TRBV2 and TRBJ2-5): EPEVTQTPSHQVTQMGQEVILRCVPISNHLYFYWYRQILGQKVEFLVSFYNNEISEKSEIFDDQFSVERPDGSNFTLKIRSTKLEDSAMYFCASSEFETQYFGPGTRLLVL.

The V gene is TRBV19, the J gene TRBJ2-5; 7 bases agree with TRBD1. Trimming removed 6 bases from V and 2 bases from J; junction bases left unmatched: 9. In germline, CDR1 is LNHDA, CDR2 SQIVND (reference sequence). The CDR3 contains 15 residues. The CDR3 loop reads CASSQRSGGQETQYF. CDR3 nucleotides: TGTGCCAGTAGCCAGCGGTCAGGGGGACAAGAGACCCAGTACTTC.